The present T cell receptor (beta chain) was sequenced within a study of T-cell memory formation after mild COVID-19. Study background: In these data, TCR clusters were largely donor specific.

Regarding the study as a whole: Pre-infection memory showed some responding clones, and this suggested that cross-reactive memory joined.

Concerning this clonotype itself: The antigen remains undetermined.

Constant-segment primers and 5'RACE yielded cDNA libraries for TCR alpha and TCR beta, each carrying sample barcodes and UMIs. MiXCR was run by TCRdb on the 5' RACE reads, yielding one entry per CDR3 protein. Of around 450,000 distinct CDR3 sequences detected, 20% appear once; the ten largest clones hold approximately 8.1%. The receptor was derived from an adult woman who had mild COVID-19 (a few samples of this study predate the infection). Cell type and time point are not known. What was sequenced was PBMCs or a T cell subset sorted from them (not recorded which).

The DNA for the CDR3 is TGTGCCACCAGCGGGCCTAGCGGGAGGATTAGAGATACGCAGTATTTT. This gives the protein CATSGPSGRIRDTQYF. This chain joins TRBV15 and TRBJ2-3; TRBD2 aligns across 11 bases. The CDR3 is 16 amino acids. V lost 5 bases, J lost 5 bases, and 9 bases stayed unmatched. Germline V gene lookup returns CDR1 LNHNV and CDR2 YYDKDF (reference sequence).